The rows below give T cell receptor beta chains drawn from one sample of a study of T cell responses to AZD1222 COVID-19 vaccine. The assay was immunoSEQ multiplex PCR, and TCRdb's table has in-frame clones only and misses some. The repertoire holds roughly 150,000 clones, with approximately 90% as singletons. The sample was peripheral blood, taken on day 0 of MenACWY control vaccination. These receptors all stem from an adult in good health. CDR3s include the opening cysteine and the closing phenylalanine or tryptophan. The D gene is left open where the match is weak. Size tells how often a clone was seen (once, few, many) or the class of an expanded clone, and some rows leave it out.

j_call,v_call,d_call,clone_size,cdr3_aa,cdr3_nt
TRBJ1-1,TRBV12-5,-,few,CASGLGAYGVNTEAFF,TGTGCTAGTGGTCTGGGGGCCTACGGGGTGAACACTGAAGCTTTCTTT
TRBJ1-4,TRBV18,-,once,CASSQTEFEKLFF,TGTGCCAGCTCACAGACGGAATTCGAAAAACTGTTTTTT
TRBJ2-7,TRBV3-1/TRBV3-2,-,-,CASSQVVQGPPYEQYF,TGTGCCAGCAGCCAAGTTGTACAGGGACCCCCCTACGAGCAGTACTTC
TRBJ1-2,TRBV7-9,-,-,CASSWQTGPGDGYTF,TGTGCCAGCAGCTGGCAGACAGGCCCAGGAGATGGCTACACCTTC
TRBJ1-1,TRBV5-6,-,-,CASSSPGGLRGRTEAFF,TGTGCCAGCAGCTCCCCCGGCGGTTTGAGGGGGAGGACTGAAGCTTTCTTT
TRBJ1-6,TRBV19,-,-,CASSAPGRNSPLHF,TGTGCCAGTAGCGCCCCGGGGCGGAATTCACCCCTCCACTTT
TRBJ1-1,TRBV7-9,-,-,CASRPLGSPEAFF,TGTGCCAGCAGGCCTTTGGGATCCCCTGAAGCTTTCTTT
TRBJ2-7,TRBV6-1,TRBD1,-,CASSGGIPGQGWYEQYF,TGTGCCAGCAGTGGAGGAATCCCGGGACAGGGGTGGTACGAGCAGTACTTC
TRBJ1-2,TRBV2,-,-,CASNGDANYGYTF,TGTGCCAGCAATGGGGACGCTAACTATGGCTACACCTTC
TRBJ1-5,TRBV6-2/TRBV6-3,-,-,CASSQRSRAQHF,TGTGCCAGCAGCCAACGAAGTCGGGCCCAGCATTTT
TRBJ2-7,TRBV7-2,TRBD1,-,CASSLPGQGAYEQYF,TGTGCCAGCAGCTTACCGGGACAGGGAGCCTACGAGCAGTACTTC
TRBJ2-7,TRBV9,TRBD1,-,CASSVAQGNYEQYF,TGTGCCAGCAGCGTAGCACAGGGGAACTACGAGCAGTACTTC
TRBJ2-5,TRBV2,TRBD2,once,CASSGSGGLQTQYF,TGTGCCAGCAGCGGGAGCGGGGGGTTGCAGACCCAGTACTTC
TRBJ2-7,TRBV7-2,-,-,CASSRQRYEQYF,TGTGCCAGCAGCCGGCAACGTTACGAGCAGTACTTC
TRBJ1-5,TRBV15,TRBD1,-,CATSRIGTVYSNQPQHF,TGTGCCACCAGCAGAATCGGGACAGTTTATAGCAATCAGCCCCAGCATTTT
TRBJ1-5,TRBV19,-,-,CASIDRPYSNQPQHF,TGTGCCAGTATTGACAGGCCTTATAGCAATCAGCCCCAGCATTTT
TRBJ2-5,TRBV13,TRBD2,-,CASSSGLAGASETQYF,TGTGCCAGCAGCTCGGGACTAGCGGGAGCATCAGAGACCCAGTACTTC
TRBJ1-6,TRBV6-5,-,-,CASTAGIIYNSPLHF,TGTGCCAGCACCGCCGGGATCATCTATAATTCACCCCTCCACTTT
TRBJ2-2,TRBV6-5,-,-,CASSCSPRGAVF,TGTGCCAGCAGTTGCTCCCCCCGGGGAGCTGTTTTT
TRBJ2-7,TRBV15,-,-,CATSGRQAGSYEQYF,TGTGCCACCAGCGGCAGACAGGCCGGCTCCTACGAGCAGTACTTC
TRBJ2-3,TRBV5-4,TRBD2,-,CASTHGGGSTDTQYF,TGTGCCAGCACTCACGGGGGGGGTTCGACAGATACGCAGTATTTT
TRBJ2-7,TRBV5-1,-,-,CASSGVPRYEQYF,TGCGCCAGCAGCGGGGTCCCCCGCTACGAGCAGTACTTC
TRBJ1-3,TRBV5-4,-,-,CASSLRGNSGNTIYF,TGTGCCAGCAGCTTACGTGGAAACTCTGGAAACACCATATATTTT
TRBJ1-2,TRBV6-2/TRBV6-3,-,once,CASSPEWAGNYGYTF,TGTGCCAGCAGCCCCGAGTGGGCAGGAAACTATGGCTACACCTTC
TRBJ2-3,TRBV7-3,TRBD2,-,CASSLGLAGSTDTQYF,TGTGCCAGCAGCTTGGGACTAGCGGGTAGCACAGATACGCAGTATTTT
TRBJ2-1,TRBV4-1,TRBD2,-,CASSQEAPAGGPSEQFF,TGCGCCAGCAGCCAAGAAGCTCCAGCGGGGGGGCCGTCTGAGCAGTTCTTC
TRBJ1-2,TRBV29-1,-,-,CSGIVPGGHGYTF,TGCAGCGGGATAGTTCCGGGGGGGCATGGCTACACCTTC
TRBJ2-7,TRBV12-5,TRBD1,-,CASGLAGTATPYEQYF,TGTGCTAGTGGTTTGGCCGGGACAGCTACCCCCTACGAGCAGTACTTC
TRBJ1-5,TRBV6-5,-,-,CASRDDSNQPQHF,TGTGCCAGCAGGGACGATAGCAATCAGCCCCAGCATTTT
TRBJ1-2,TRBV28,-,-,CASLRRGNYGYTF,TGTGCCAGCTTGAGGAGGGGCAATTATGGCTACACCTTC
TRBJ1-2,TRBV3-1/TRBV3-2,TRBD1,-,CASSQAGQSYGYTF,TGTGCCAGCAGCCAAGCGGGACAGTCCTATGGCTACACCTTC
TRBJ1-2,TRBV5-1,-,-,CASNMGGLDGYTF,TGCGCCAGCAACATGGGTGGCTTGGATGGCTACACCTTC
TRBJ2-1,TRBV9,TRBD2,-,CASSTSGRAYNEQFF,TGTGCCAGCAGCACAAGCGGGAGAGCCTACAATGAGCAGTTCTTC
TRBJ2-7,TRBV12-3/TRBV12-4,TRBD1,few,CASRQGTREQYF,TGTGCCAGTCGACAGGGAACGCGGGAGCAGTACTTC
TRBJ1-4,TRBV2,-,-,CASSDRQAKNEKLFF,TGTGCCAGCAGTGATCGACAGGCGAAAAATGAAAAACTGTTTTTT
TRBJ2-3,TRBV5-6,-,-,CASSLVEADTQYF,TGTGCCAGCAGCCTAGTGGAGGCAGATACGCAGTATTTT
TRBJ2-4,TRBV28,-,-,CASSFPGVAKNIQYF,TGTGCCAGCAGTTTTCCCGGCGTAGCCAAAAACATTCAGTACTTC
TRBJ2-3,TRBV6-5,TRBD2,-,CASKRLAVTDTQYF,TGTGCCAGCAAAAGACTAGCGGTCACAGATACGCAGTATTTT
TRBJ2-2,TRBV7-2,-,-,CASSLLLPNTGELFF,TGTGCCAGCAGCTTATTACTTCCGAACACCGGGGAGCTGTTTTTT
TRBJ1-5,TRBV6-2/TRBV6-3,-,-,CASSYPSDSGQPQHF,TGTGCCAGCAGTTACCCCTCCGACAGCGGTCAGCCCCAGCATTTT
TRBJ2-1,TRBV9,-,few,CASSPWDTSYNEQFF,TGTGCCAGCAGCCCATGGGACACCTCCTACAATGAGCAGTTCTTC
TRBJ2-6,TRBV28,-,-,CASSPDHTSRKPSGANVLTF,TGTGCCAGCAGTCCGGACCATACTAGCCGCAAACCCTCTGGGGCCAACGTCCTGACTTTC
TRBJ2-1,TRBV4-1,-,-,CASSQVPISYNEQFF,TGCGCCAGCAGCCAGGTTCCAATTTCCTACAATGAGCAGTTCTTC
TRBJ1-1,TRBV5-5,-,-,CASSLLQGILYTEAFF,TGTGCCAGCAGCTTGTTGCAGGGCATTCTGTACACTGAAGCTTTCTTT